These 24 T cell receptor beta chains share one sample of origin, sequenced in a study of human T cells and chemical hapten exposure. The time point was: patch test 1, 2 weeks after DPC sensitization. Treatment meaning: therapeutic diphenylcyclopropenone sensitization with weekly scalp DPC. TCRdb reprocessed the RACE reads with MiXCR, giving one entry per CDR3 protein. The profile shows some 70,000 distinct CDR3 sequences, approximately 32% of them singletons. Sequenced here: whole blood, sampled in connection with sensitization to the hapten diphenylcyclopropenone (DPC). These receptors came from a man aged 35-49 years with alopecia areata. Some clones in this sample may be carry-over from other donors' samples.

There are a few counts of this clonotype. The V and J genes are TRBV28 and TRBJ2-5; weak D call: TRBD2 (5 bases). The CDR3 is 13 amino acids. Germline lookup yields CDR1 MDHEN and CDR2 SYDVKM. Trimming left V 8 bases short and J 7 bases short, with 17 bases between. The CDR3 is CASGGRPRVTQYF. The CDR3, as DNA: TGTGCCAGCGGAGGACGGCCCCGGGTGACCCAGTACTTC.

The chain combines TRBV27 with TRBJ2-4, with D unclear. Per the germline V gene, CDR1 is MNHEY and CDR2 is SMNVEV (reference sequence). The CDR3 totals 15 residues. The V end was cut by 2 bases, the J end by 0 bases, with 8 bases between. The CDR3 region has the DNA TGTGCCAGCAGTTTAGACTGGGCAGCCAAAAACATTCAGTACTTC. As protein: CASSLDWAAKNIQYF.

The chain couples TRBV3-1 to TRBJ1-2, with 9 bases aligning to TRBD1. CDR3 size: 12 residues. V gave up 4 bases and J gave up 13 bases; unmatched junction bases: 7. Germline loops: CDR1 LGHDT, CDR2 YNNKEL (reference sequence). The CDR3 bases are TGTGCCAGCAGCCTAACAGGGGGCGCATGCACCTTC. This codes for CASSLTGGACTF.

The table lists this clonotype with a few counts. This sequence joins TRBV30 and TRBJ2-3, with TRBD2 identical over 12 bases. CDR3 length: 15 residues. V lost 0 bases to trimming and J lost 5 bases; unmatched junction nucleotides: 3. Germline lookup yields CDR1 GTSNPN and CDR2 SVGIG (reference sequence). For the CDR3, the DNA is TGTGCCTGGAGTGTATTACTAGCGGGAGGAGATACGCAGTATTTT. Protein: CAWSVLLAGGDTQYF.

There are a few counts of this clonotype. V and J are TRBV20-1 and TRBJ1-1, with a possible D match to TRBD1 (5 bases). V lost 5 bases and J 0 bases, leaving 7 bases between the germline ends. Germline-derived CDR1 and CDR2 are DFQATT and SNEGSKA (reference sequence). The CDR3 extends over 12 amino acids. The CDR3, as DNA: TGCAGTGCTGGGGACTTGAACACTGAAGCTTTCTTT. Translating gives CSAGDLNTEAFF.

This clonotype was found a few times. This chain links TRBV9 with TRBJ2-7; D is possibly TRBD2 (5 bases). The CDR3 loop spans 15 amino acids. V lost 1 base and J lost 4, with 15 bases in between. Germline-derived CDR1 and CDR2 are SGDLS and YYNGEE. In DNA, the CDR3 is TGTGCCAGCAGCGTATCGGGGAGTGGGCTTTACGAGCAGTACTTC. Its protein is CASSVSGSGLYEQYF.

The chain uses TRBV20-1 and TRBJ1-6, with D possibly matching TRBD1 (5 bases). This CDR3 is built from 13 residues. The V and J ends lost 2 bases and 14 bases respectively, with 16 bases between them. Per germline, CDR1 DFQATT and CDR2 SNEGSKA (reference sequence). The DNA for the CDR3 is TGCAGTGCTAGATTCCGACGCTTGGACACCCTCCACTTT. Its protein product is CSARFRRLDTLHF.

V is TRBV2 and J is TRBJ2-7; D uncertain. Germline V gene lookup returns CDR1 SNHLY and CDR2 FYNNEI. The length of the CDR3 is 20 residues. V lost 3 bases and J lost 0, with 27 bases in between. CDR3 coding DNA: TGTGCCAGCAGTGACGCTTCAAGTTTCTCGATAACCCTAAGCTCCTACGAGCAGTACTTC. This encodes CASSDASSFSITLSSYEQYF.

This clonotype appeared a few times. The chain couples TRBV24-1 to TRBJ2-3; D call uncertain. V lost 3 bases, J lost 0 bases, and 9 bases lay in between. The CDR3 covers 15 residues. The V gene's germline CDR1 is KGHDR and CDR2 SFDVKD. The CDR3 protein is CATSDPAGSTDTQYF. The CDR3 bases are TGTGCCACCAGTGATCCCGCAGGAAGCACAGATACGCAGTATTTT.

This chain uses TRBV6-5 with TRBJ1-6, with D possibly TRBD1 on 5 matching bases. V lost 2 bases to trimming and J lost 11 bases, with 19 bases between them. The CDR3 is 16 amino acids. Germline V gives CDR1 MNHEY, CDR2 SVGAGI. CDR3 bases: TGTGCCAGCAGTTACGCAGGTGGGGCCATTAGGACACCCCTCCACTTT. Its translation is CASSYAGGAIRTPLHF.

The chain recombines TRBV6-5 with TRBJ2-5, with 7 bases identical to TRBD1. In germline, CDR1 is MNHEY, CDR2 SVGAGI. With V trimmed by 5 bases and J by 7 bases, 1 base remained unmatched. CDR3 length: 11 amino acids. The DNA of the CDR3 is TGTGCCAGCAGTCAGGGGGTGACCCAGTACTTC. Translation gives CASSQGVTQYF.

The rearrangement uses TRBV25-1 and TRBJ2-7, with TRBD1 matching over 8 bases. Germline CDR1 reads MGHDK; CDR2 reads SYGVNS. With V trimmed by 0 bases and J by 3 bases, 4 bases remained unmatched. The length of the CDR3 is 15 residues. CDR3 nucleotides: TGTGCCAGCAGTGAATATACCGGGACAGGCTACGAGCAGTACTTC. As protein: CASSEYTGTGYEQYF.

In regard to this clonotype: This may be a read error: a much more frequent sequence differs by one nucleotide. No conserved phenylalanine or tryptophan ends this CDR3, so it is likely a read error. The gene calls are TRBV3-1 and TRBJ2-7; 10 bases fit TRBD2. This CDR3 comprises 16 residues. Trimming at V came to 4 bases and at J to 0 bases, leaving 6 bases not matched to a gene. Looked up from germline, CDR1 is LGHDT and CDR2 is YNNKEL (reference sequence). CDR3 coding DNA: TGTGCCAGCAGCCGGACTAGCGGACCGAGCTCCTACGAGCAGTACCTC. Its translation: CASSRTSGPSSYEQYL.

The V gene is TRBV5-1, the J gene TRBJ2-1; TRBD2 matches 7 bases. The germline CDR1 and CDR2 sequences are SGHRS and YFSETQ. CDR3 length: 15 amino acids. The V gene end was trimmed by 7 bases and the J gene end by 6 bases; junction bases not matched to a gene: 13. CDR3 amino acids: CASGRGEDFPNEQFF. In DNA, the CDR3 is TGCGCCAGCGGACGGGGGGAGGACTTCCCCAATGAGCAGTTCTTC.

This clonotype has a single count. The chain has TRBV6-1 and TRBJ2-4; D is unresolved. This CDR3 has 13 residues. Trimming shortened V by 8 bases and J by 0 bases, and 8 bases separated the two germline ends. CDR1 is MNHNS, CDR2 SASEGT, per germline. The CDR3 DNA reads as TGTGCCAGCCAGTCACCAGCCAAAAACATTCAGTACTTC. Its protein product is CASQSPAKNIQYF.

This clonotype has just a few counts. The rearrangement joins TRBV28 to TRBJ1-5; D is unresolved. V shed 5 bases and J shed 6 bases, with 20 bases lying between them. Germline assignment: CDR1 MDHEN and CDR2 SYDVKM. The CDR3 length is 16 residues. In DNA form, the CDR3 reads TGTGCCAGCAGTCCGAGTCGGGCGGGAGGCGGTCAGCCCCAGCATTTT. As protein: CASSPSRAGGGQPQHF. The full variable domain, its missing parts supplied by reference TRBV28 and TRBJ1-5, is DVKVTQSSRYLVKRTGEKVFLECVQDMDHENMFWYRQDPGLGLRLIYFSYDVKMKEKGDIPEGYSVSREKKERFSLILESASTNQTSMYLCASSPSRAGGGQPQHFGDGTRLSIL.

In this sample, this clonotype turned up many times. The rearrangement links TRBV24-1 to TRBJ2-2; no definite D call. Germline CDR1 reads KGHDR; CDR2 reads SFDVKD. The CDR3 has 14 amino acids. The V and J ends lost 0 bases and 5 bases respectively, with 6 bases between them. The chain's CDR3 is CATSDLGATGELFF. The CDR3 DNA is TGTGCCACCAGTGATTTGGGCGCGACCGGGGAGCTGTTTTTT.

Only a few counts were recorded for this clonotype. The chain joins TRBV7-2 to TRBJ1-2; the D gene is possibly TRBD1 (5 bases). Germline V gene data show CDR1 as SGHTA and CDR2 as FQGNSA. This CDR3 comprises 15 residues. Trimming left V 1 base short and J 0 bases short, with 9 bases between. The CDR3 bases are TGTGCCAGCAGCTTAGAATACAGGACTAACTATGGCTACACCTTC. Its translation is CASSLEYRTNYGYTF. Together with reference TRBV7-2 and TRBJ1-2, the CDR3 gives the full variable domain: GAGVSQSPSNKVTEKGKDVELRCDPISGHTALYWYRQSLGQGLEFLIYFQGNSAPDKSGLPSDRFSAERTGGSVSTLTIQRTQQEDSAVYLCASSLEYRTNYGYTFGSGTRLTVV.

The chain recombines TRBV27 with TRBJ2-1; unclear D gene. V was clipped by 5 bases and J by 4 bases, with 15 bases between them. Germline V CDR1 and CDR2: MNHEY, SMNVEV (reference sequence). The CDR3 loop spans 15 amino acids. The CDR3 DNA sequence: TGTGCCAGCAGTCCCATGGGCGGAACTTACAATGAGCAGTTCTTC. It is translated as CASSPMGGTYNEQFF.

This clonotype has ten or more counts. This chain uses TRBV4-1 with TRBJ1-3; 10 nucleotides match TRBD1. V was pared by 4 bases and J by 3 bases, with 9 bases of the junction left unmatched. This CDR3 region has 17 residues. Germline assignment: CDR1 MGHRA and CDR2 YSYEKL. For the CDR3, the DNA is TGCGCCAGCAGCCGAGGAACCGGGACAGGGGTTGGAAACACCATATATTTT. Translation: CASSRGTGTGVGNTIYF.

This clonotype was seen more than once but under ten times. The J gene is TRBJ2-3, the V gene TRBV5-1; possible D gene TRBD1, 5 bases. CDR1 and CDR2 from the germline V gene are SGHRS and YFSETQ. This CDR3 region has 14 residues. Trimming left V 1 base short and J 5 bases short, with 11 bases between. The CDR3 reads CASSLQQAEDTQYF. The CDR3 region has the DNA TGCGCCAGCAGCTTGCAACAGGCGGAAGATACGCAGTATTTT.

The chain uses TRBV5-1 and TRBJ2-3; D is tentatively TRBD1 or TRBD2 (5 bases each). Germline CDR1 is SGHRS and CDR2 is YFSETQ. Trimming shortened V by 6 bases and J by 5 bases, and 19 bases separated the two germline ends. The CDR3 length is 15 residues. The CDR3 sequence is CASTPGTATGDTQYF. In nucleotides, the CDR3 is TGCGCCAGCACTCCCGGGACGGCAACGGGAGATACGCAGTATTTT.

The CDR3 spells CASSQDGYEQYF. As DNA, the CDR3 is TGCGCCAGCAGCCAAGACGGGTACGAGCAGTACTTC. The chain recombines TRBV4-1 with TRBJ2-7; D uncertain. Germline lookup yields CDR1 MGHRA and CDR2 YSYEKL. The CDR3 has 12 residues. The ends were cut back, 0 bases at V and 4 bases at J, with 4 bases in the middle.

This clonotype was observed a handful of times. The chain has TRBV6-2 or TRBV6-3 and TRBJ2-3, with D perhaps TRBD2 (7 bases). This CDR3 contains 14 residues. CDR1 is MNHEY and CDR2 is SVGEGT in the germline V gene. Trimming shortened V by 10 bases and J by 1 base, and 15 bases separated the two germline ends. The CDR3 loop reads CATRGWTGTDTQYF. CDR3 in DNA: TGTGCCACGCGGGGGTGGACAGGCACAGATACGCAGTATTTT.